This T cell receptor (beta chain) was sequenced during a study of HIV-infected patients and healthy controls. This clonotype was observed many times. Its antigen is currently unknown. Germline V gene data show CDR1 as SEHNR and CDR2 as FQNEAQ (reference sequence). V shed 4 bases and J shed 5 bases, with 6 bases lying between them. This CDR3 is built from 12 residues. Roughly three months, about 14 weeks, into antiretroviral therapy, follow-up blood was collected. The repertoire came from unfractionated whole blood and reflected all unsorted peripheral T cells. Reverse transcription used about 500 ng RNA and constant-region primers for alpha and beta. Alpha and beta chain libraries were made separately by chain-specific third strand synthesis with multiplexing indices. TCRdb independently ran MiXCR on the 5' RACE reads; one entry per CDR3 protein. The sample holds about 6,000 distinct CDR3 sequences, 8.5% to 9% seen once.

Findings and limits, study-wide: Significant mean usage differences between HIV-infected patients and controls involved eight alpha and eight beta V genes. HIV+ repertoires were severely depleted of MAIT alpha-chain CDR3s, unlike healthy controls. With just sixteen HIV-infected individuals processed, the findings' generality was considered strongly limited.

This chain joins TRBV7-9 and TRBJ2-4; D gene uncertain. This TCR was recovered from an adult with HIV infection. Sample: blood, taken during antiretroviral therapy. The CDR3 DNA is TGTGCCAGCAGCTCGCCTGAAAACATTCAGTACTTC. Protein sequence: CASSSPENIQYF.